A selection of T cell receptor beta chains follows, all from one sample in a study of blood T cell repertoires in COVID-19. Generated by immunoSEQ multiplex PCR, the TCRdb table keeps only in-frame clones and is missing some. The top ten clones hold approximately 12% of a sample with roughly 300,000 clones, 80% to 90% of them seen once. What was sequenced was peripheral blood. The receptors come from a woman in her 30s with COVID-19, enrolled during active disease. Both conserved end residues are part of each CDR3. D genes are given only for firm matches. Size values are once, few and many counts, or a class for expanded clones, and some rows have none.

d_call: TRBD2
clone_size: -
j_call: TRBJ2-1
v_call: TRBV5-6
cdr3_aa: CASSLELAGPPGNYNEQFF
cdr3_nt: TGTGCCAGCAGCTTGGAACTAGCGGGTCCACCTGGCAACTACAATGAGCAGTTCTTC

d_call: -
clone_size: -
j_call: TRBJ1-2
v_call: TRBV2
cdr3_aa: CASSEGDTLIYGYTF
cdr3_nt: TGTGCCAGCAGTGAAGGGGACACCCTGATCTATGGCTACACCTTC

d_call: TRBD2
clone_size: -
j_call: TRBJ2-1
v_call: TRBV10-3
cdr3_aa: CAISGAGGPHEQFF
cdr3_nt: TGTGCCATCAGTGGAGCGGGGGGGCCCCATGAGCAGTTCTTC

d_call: -
clone_size: -
j_call: TRBJ2-7
v_call: TRBV19
cdr3_aa: CASSLRTGNEQYF
cdr3_nt: TGTGCCAGTAGCCTGAGAACAGGGAACGAGCAGTACTTC

d_call: -
clone_size: few
j_call: TRBJ2-7
v_call: TRBV18
cdr3_aa: CASSPYPGTYEQYF
cdr3_nt: TGTGCCAGCTCACCATACCCAGGGACCTACGAGCAGTACTTC

d_call: TRBD1
clone_size: -
j_call: TRBJ2-7
v_call: TRBV6-2/TRBV6-3
cdr3_aa: CASSNRQGLEQYF
cdr3_nt: TGTGCCAGCAGTAATAGACAGGGCCTCGAGCAGTACTTC

d_call: TRBD1
clone_size: -
j_call: TRBJ2-1
v_call: TRBV29-1
cdr3_aa: CSVESPTGPNEQFF
cdr3_nt: TGCAGCGTTGAGTCCCCGACAGGGCCCAATGAGCAGTTCTTC

d_call: -
clone_size: -
j_call: TRBJ1-5
v_call: TRBV5-1
cdr3_aa: CASSLQGNVGQPQHF
cdr3_nt: TGCGCCAGCAGCTTACAGGGTAACGTGGGTCAGCCCCAGCATTTT

d_call: -
clone_size: -
j_call: TRBJ2-7
v_call: TRBV27
cdr3_aa: CASSFTGLEQYF
cdr3_nt: TGTGCCAGCAGTTTTACAGGTTTGGAACAGTACTTC

d_call: TRBD2
clone_size: -
j_call: TRBJ2-5
v_call: TRBV7-8
cdr3_aa: CASSQGLAGRRGETQYF
cdr3_nt: TGTGCCAGCAGCCAAGGACTAGCGGGGCGACGGGGGGAGACCCAGTACTTC

d_call: -
clone_size: -
j_call: TRBJ2-5
v_call: TRBV5-1
cdr3_aa: CASSLEEGRGKTQYF
cdr3_nt: TGCGCCAGCAGCTTGGAGGAGGGGCGAGGGAAGACCCAGTACTTC

d_call: -
clone_size: -
j_call: TRBJ2-5
v_call: TRBV5-4
cdr3_aa: CASRSGTEETQYF
cdr3_nt: TGTGCCAGCAGATCCGGGACTGAAGAGACCCAGTACTTC

d_call: -
clone_size: -
j_call: TRBJ1-6
v_call: TRBV14
cdr3_aa: CASSQDGTLTPLHF
cdr3_nt: TGTGCCAGCAGCCAAGATGGGACACTGACGCCCCTCCACTTT

d_call: TRBD1
clone_size: once
j_call: TRBJ2-3
v_call: TRBV5-1
cdr3_aa: CASSLIGTATDTQYF
cdr3_nt: TGCGCCAGCAGCTTGATAGGGACAGCCACAGATACGCAGTATTTT

d_call: -
clone_size: few
j_call: TRBJ2-1
v_call: TRBV7-6
cdr3_aa: CASSLGWGRNEQFF
cdr3_nt: TGTGCCAGCAGCTTAGGTTGGGGCCGCAATGAGCAGTTCTTC

d_call: TRBD1
clone_size: -
j_call: TRBJ1-1
v_call: TRBV28
cdr3_aa: CASSLAGGSEAFF
cdr3_nt: TGTGCCAGCAGTTTGGCAGGGGGGAGTGAAGCTTTCTTT

d_call: TRBD2
clone_size: -
j_call: TRBJ2-3
v_call: TRBV2
cdr3_aa: CASQGLAGGKQYF
cdr3_nt: TGTGCCTCCCAGGGACTAGCGGGAGGGAAGCAGTATTTT

d_call: TRBD1
clone_size: -
j_call: TRBJ1-5
v_call: TRBV19
cdr3_aa: CASSNRKARDRDHQPQHF
cdr3_nt: TGTGCCAGTAGTAACCGAAAAGCCCGGGACAGGGATCATCAGCCCCAGCATTTT

d_call: -
clone_size: -
j_call: TRBJ2-2
v_call: TRBV7-2
cdr3_aa: CASRPVAPLYTGELFF
cdr3_nt: TGTGCCAGCAGACCTGTAGCGCCGTTATACACCGGGGAGCTGTTTTTT

d_call: TRBD2
clone_size: -
j_call: TRBJ2-2
v_call: TRBV2
cdr3_aa: CASRAGGVTGELFF
cdr3_nt: TGTGCCAGCAGAGCGGGGGGGGTCACCGGGGAGCTGTTTTTT

d_call: TRBD2
clone_size: once
j_call: TRBJ2-7
v_call: TRBV19
cdr3_aa: CASSPLAGGRYEQYF
cdr3_nt: TGTGCCAGTAGTCCCTTAGCGGGGGGGCGGTACGAGCAGTACTTC

d_call: TRBD1
clone_size: -
j_call: TRBJ1-2
v_call: TRBV28
cdr3_aa: CASSLWTGEDYGYTF
cdr3_nt: TGTGCCAGCAGTTTGTGGACAGGGGAGGACTATGGCTACACCTTC

d_call: TRBD1
clone_size: -
j_call: TRBJ1-2
v_call: TRBV7-8
cdr3_aa: CASRSPDRGNYGYTF
cdr3_nt: TGTGCCAGCAGGTCTCCGGACAGGGGGAACTATGGCTACACCTTC

d_call: TRBD2
clone_size: few
j_call: TRBJ2-2
v_call: TRBV24-1
cdr3_aa: CATSDFARGDTGELFF
cdr3_nt: TGTGCCACCAGTGATTTCGCGCGGGGGGACACCGGGGAGCTGTTTTTT

d_call: TRBD1
clone_size: -
j_call: TRBJ2-3
v_call: TRBV4-2
cdr3_aa: CASSHPGQANPDTQYF
cdr3_nt: TGTGCCAGCAGCCACCCCGGACAGGCTAATCCAGATACGCAGTATTTT

d_call: -
clone_size: once
j_call: TRBJ1-2
v_call: TRBV15
cdr3_aa: CATSREDPEDYGYTF
cdr3_nt: TGTGCCACCAGCAGAGAAGATCCGGAGGACTATGGCTACACCTTC

d_call: TRBD1
clone_size: -
j_call: TRBJ2-1
v_call: TRBV7-2
cdr3_aa: CASSWDRYNEQFF
cdr3_nt: TGTGCCAGCAGCTGGGACAGATACAATGAGCAGTTCTTC

d_call: -
clone_size: -
j_call: TRBJ1-2
v_call: TRBV9
cdr3_aa: CASTRSNYGYTF
cdr3_nt: TGTGCCAGCACGAGGAGCAACTATGGCTACACCTTC

d_call: -
clone_size: -
j_call: TRBJ2-7
v_call: TRBV18
cdr3_aa: CASSHPQGTYEQYF
cdr3_nt: TGTGCCAGCTCACATCCCCAGGGCACCTACGAGCAGTACTTC

d_call: -
clone_size: -
j_call: TRBJ1-6
v_call: TRBV27
cdr3_aa: CASSAIPTQVYNSPLHF
cdr3_nt: TGTGCCAGCAGTGCCATCCCGACACAGGTCTATAATTCACCCCTCCACTTT

d_call: -
clone_size: once
j_call: TRBJ2-1
v_call: TRBV11-2
cdr3_aa: CASSSWTVINDGQFF
cdr3_nt: TGTGCCAGCAGCTCCTGGACAGTAATCAATGACGGGCAGTTCTTC

d_call: -
clone_size: -
j_call: TRBJ2-7
v_call: TRBV6-5
cdr3_aa: CASSYRVNGAYEQYF
cdr3_nt: TGTGCCAGCAGTTACCGGGTAAACGGAGCCTACGAGCAGTACTTC

d_call: -
clone_size: -
j_call: TRBJ1-1
v_call: TRBV4-1
cdr3_aa: CASSQGRGRDSNTEAFF
cdr3_nt: TGCGCCAGCAGCCAAGGCAGGGGAAGGGATTCGAACACTGAAGCTTTCTTT

d_call: TRBD2
clone_size: -
j_call: TRBJ2-7
v_call: TRBV10-1
cdr3_aa: CASSPSGGLNEQYF
cdr3_nt: TGCGCCAGCAGTCCTAGCGGGGGACTCAACGAGCAGTACTTC

d_call: -
clone_size: -
j_call: TRBJ1-5
v_call: TRBV3-1/TRBV3-2
cdr3_aa: CASSQEGRQAYNQPQHF
cdr3_nt: TGTGCCAGCAGCCAAGAGGGTCGACAGGCTTACAATCAGCCCCAGCATTTT

d_call: -
clone_size: -
j_call: TRBJ2-3
v_call: TRBV7-6
cdr3_aa: CASSLGADTQYF
cdr3_nt: TGTGCCAGCAGCTTAGGAGCAGATACGCAGTATTTT

d_call: -
clone_size: few
j_call: TRBJ2-7
v_call: TRBV25-1
cdr3_aa: CASSEEMEVTYEQYF
cdr3_nt: TGTGCCAGCAGTGAAGAAATGGAGGTAACCTACGAGCAGTACTTC

d_call: -
clone_size: -
j_call: TRBJ2-5
v_call: TRBV29-1
cdr3_aa: CSVEVRGAGETQYF
cdr3_nt: TGCAGCGTTGAAGTACGGGGGGCAGGGGAGACCCAGTACTTC

d_call: -
clone_size: once
j_call: TRBJ2-7
v_call: TRBV27
cdr3_aa: CASQHPGATYEQYF
cdr3_nt: TGTGCCAGCCAACATCCAGGGGCGACCTACGAGCAGTACTTC

d_call: -
clone_size: few
j_call: TRBJ1-1
v_call: TRBV6-5
cdr3_aa: CASSYGGITEAFF
cdr3_nt: TGTGCCAGCAGTTACGGAGGGATCACTGAAGCTTTCTTT

d_call: TRBD2
clone_size: -
j_call: TRBJ2-3
v_call: TRBV10-1
cdr3_aa: CASSALAGDPTDTQYF
cdr3_nt: TGCGCCAGCAGTGCGCTAGCGGGGGATCCCACAGATACGCAGTATTTT

d_call: -
clone_size: -
j_call: TRBJ1-1
v_call: TRBV6-5
cdr3_aa: CASSTQGTGGEAFF
cdr3_nt: TGTGCCAGCAGTACCCAGGGGACGGGGGGTGAAGCTTTCTTT

d_call: TRBD1
clone_size: once
j_call: TRBJ1-1
v_call: TRBV4-1
cdr3_aa: CASSVGETDREAFF
cdr3_nt: TGCGCCAGCAGCGTCGGGGAGACGGACAGGGAGGCTTTCTTT

d_call: -
clone_size: once
j_call: TRBJ2-3
v_call: TRBV28
cdr3_aa: CASSLRGALSTDTQYF
cdr3_nt: TGTGCCAGCAGTTTACGGGGGGCCCTTAGCACAGATACGCAGTATTTT

d_call: -
clone_size: -
j_call: TRBJ2-1
v_call: TRBV11-1
cdr3_aa: CASSLGQGQFF
cdr3_nt: TGTGCCAGCAGCTTAGGTCAGGGGCAGTTCTTC

d_call: TRBD2
clone_size: -
j_call: TRBJ2-3
v_call: TRBV5-1
cdr3_aa: CASTVTSGGTDTQYF
cdr3_nt: TGCGCCAGCACCGTCACTAGCGGGGGGACAGATACGCAGTATTTT

d_call: TRBD1
clone_size: -
j_call: TRBJ2-2
v_call: TRBV6-5
cdr3_aa: CASRVTGSTGELFF
cdr3_nt: TGTGCCAGCAGGGTGACAGGGTCGACCGGGGAGCTGTTTTTT

d_call: TRBD2
clone_size: -
j_call: TRBJ2-1
v_call: TRBV9
cdr3_aa: CASSGTSGGAIEQFF
cdr3_nt: TGTGCCAGCAGCGGAACTAGCGGGGGGGCCATTGAGCAGTTCTTC

d_call: -
clone_size: few
j_call: TRBJ1-5
v_call: TRBV19
cdr3_aa: CATRQVSNQPQHF
cdr3_nt: TGTGCCACGAGACAGGTTAGCAATCAGCCCCAGCATTTT

d_call: -
clone_size: few
j_call: TRBJ1-1
v_call: TRBV15
cdr3_aa: CATSRTAPVNTEAFF
cdr3_nt: TGTGCCACCAGCAGAACCGCCCCGGTGAACACTGAAGCTTTCTTT

d_call: -
clone_size: -
j_call: TRBJ1-2
v_call: TRBV5-1
cdr3_aa: CASSLVPGVSSGYTF
cdr3_nt: TGCGCCAGCAGCTTGGTCCCAGGGGTATCGAGTGGCTACACCTTC

d_call: TRBD2
clone_size: once
j_call: TRBJ2-1
v_call: TRBV19
cdr3_aa: CASNPGLGNEQFF
cdr3_nt: TGTGCCAGTAACCCGGGACTAGGAAATGAGCAGTTCTTC

d_call: -
clone_size: -
j_call: TRBJ2-7
v_call: TRBV6-5
cdr3_aa: CASRPGAPYEQYF
cdr3_nt: TGTGCCAGCAGGCCGGGAGCCCCCTACGAGCAGTACTTC